A selection of T cell receptor beta chains follows, all from one sample in a study of shared clonotypes between healthy human individuals. Clones were read by immunoSEQ multiplex PCR, and TCRdb kept only the in-frame ones, dropping some. The table includes millions of clones, 85% to 95% detected once. The specimen sequenced was naive CD8+ T cells from PBMCs. The receptors originated from a man aged 18 to 29 in good health. Some clones in this sample may be carry-over from other donors' samples. Each CDR3 is given with its conserved first and last residue. D genes are given only for firm matches. The listing skips clone size in some rows; elsewhere it reads once, few, many or a size class.

clone size	V gene	J gene	D gene	CDR3 DNA	CDR3 protein
NA	TRBV6-5	TRBJ1-5	NA	TGTGCCAGCGGTGGAGGGCTCAATCAGCCCCAGCATTTT	CASGGGLNQPQHF
NA	TRBV12-5	TRBJ2-1	TRBD2	TGTGCTAGTGGGCCCGGGACTAGCGGAGCCCCGTGGCAGTTCTTC	CASGPGTSGAPWQFF
NA	TRBV5-4	TRBJ1-1	TRBD1	TGTGCCAGCAGCTGGGGGACAGGGGAAGCTTTCTTT	CASSWGTGEAFF
NA	TRBV7-8	TRBJ1-2	TRBD1	TGTGCCAGCAGCGGGCGACAGGGATTTAACTATGGCTACACCTTC	CASSGRQGFNYGYTF
NA	TRBV4-1	TRBJ2-6	NA	TGCGCCAGCAGCCAAGAAGTGCTATCTGGGGCCAACGTCCTGACTTTC	CASSQEVLSGANVLTF
NA	TRBV10-3	TRBJ2-1	NA	TGTGCCATCCAATTCTCAGGGCAGAGCTCCTACAATGAGCAGTTCTTC	CAIQFSGQSSYNEQFF
few	TRBV30	TRBJ2-6	NA	TGTGCCTGGGGGGATCCCCCCAACGTCCTGACTTTC	CAWGDPPNVLTF
NA	TRBV9	TRBJ2-5	NA	TGTGCCAGCAGCGTCGAGGGATGGGAGACCCAGTACTTC	CASSVEGWETQYF
NA	TRBV7-2	TRBJ2-1	NA	TGTGCCAGCAGCTTCCTGAGCGGCAATGAGCAGTTCTTC	CASSFLSGNEQFF
NA	TRBV9	TRBJ2-7	TRBD2	TGTGCCAGCAGCGTAGCTGGGGGACTAGCGGGAGGGCCTTACGAGCAGTACTTC	CASSVAGGLAGGPYEQYF
NA	TRBV6-4	TRBJ2-2	NA	TGTGCCAGCAGTGACTCGGGGGGTTCCGGGGAGCTGTTTTTT	CASSDSGGSGELFF
once	TRBV19	TRBJ1-5	NA	TGTGCCAGTAGTAGTAGCCCGGGTCAGCCCCAGCATTTT	CASSSSPGQPQHF
once	TRBV6-1	TRBJ1-3	NA	TGTGCCAGCAGTAAAGAACACTATGAGGGTGCGGGAAACACCATATATTTT	CASSKEHYEGAGNTIYF
NA	TRBV19	TRBJ1-2	TRBD1	TGTGCCAGTAGTATAACAGGGGGCAACTATGGCTACACCTTC	CASSITGGNYGYTF
NA	TRBV4-1	TRBJ1-1	NA	TGCGCCAGCCGGGGAGGGAACACTGAAGCTTTCTTT	CASRGGNTEAFF
NA	TRBV29-1	TRBJ2-1	TRBD2	TGCAGCGTTGAGGGTAGCGGGAGTTACAATGAGCAGTTCTTC	CSVEGSGSYNEQFF
NA	TRBV27	TRBJ2-7	NA	TGTGCCAGCAGTTCTACAGAAGCATACGAGCAGTACTTC	CASSSTEAYEQYF
few	TRBV28	TRBJ1-5	NA	TGTGCCAGCAGACCTTCGAGCAATCAGCCCCAGCATTTT	CASRPSSNQPQHF
NA	TRBV25-1	TRBJ2-7	NA	TGTGCCAGCAGTGACTCAACCTACGAGCAGTACTTC	CASSDSTYEQYF
NA	TRBV7-9	TRBJ2-1	NA	TGTGCCAGCAGTTCACTCAATGAGCAGTTCTTC	CASSSLNEQFF
NA	TRBV14	TRBJ2-7	NA	TGTGCCAGCAGCCTAAGGCTTTCCTACGAGCAGTACTTC	CASSLRLSYEQYF
NA	TRBV7-9	TRBJ2-7	NA	TGTGCCAGCAGCTTAGTCGAGATCACCAGCTCCTACGAGCAGTACTTC	CASSLVEITSSYEQYF
NA	TRBV7-8	TRBJ1-5	NA	TGTGCCAGCAGCTTAGAAGGCGGTAGCAATCAGCCCCAGCATTTT	CASSLEGGSNQPQHF
NA	TRBV28	TRBJ2-7	NA	TGTGCCAGCAGTTTCCCGGGTAACAGAGCTTACGAGCAGTACTTC	CASSFPGNRAYEQYF
NA	TRBV7-9	TRBJ2-6	TRBD2	TGTGCCAGCAGCCCTGGGGGGGGACGGAAGAGCTCTGGGGCCAACGTCCTGACTTTC	CASSPGGGRKSSGANVLTF
NA	TRBV7-6	TRBJ2-5	NA	TGTGCCAGCAGCGGCCGGGACCGCCAAGAGACCCAGTACTTC	CASSGRDRQETQYF
NA	TRBV7-6	TRBJ2-2	NA	TGTGCCAGCAGCTCCACCGGCACCGGGGAGCTGTTTTTT	CASSSTGTGELFF
NA	TRBV14	TRBJ2-7	TRBD1	TGTGCCAGCAGCTCCCGACAGGGGGCTTTTTACGAGCAGTACTTC	CASSSRQGAFYEQYF
NA	TRBV27	TRBJ1-1	TRBD1	TGTGCCAGCAGTTTTGACAGGGAAGTTACTGAAGCTTTCTTT	CASSFDREVTEAFF
NA	TRBV9	TRBJ2-5	TRBD1	TGTGCCAGCAGCGTAGGACGGGACAGGGGATTCAAGACCCAGTACTTC	CASSVGRDRGFKTQYF
NA	TRBV7-2	TRBJ2-7	NA	TGTGCCAGCACTGCGGCAAGGTGGACCTACGAGCAGTACTTC	CASTAARWTYEQYF
NA	TRBV28	TRBJ1-1	NA	TGTGCCAGCAGGATGCGCACTGAAGCTTTCTTT	CASRMRTEAFF
few	TRBV28	TRBJ2-7	NA	TGTGCCAGCAGTTTGGAGGGCGAGCAGTACTTC	CASSLEGEQYF
NA	TRBV28	TRBJ2-7	TRBD1	TGTGCCATCCCCTGGGGACAGGGAGCTTGCGAGCAGTACTTC	CAIPWGQGACEQYF
NA	TRBV4-1	TRBJ2-1	TRBD2	TGCGCCAGCAGCCATTTGGGACTAAATGAGCAGTTCTTC	CASSHLGLNEQFF
NA	TRBV9	TRBJ2-1	NA	TGTGCCAGCAGCTTTAGATCGGGACTCCCAAGCAATGAGCAGTTCTTC	CASSFRSGLPSNEQFF
NA	TRBV29-1	TRBJ2-7	TRBD1	TGCAGCGCTCTTAGGGGACAGGGGAGCTACGAGCAGTACTTC	CSALRGQGSYEQYF
NA	TRBV15	TRBJ1-1	NA	TGTGCCACCAGCAGCCGGGGGAACACTGAAGCTTTCTTT	CATSSRGNTEAFF
NA	TRBV9	TRBJ2-7	NA	TGTGCCAGCAGCGTAGCTTTTTCGGGGGTCGGAGAGCAGTACTTC	CASSVAFSGVGEQYF
NA	TRBV19	TRBJ1-2	TRBD1	TGTGCCAGTAGTATCGGGCAGGGGGCGCAGGGCTACACCTTC	CASSIGQGAQGYTF
NA	TRBV28	TRBJ2-7	TRBD2	TGTGCCAGCAGTTCGGGACTAGCGGAACTCTACGAGCAGTACTTC	CASSSGLAELYEQYF
NA	TRBV27	TRBJ1-1	NA	TGTGCCAGCAAGGCCAGAGAGATGAACACTGAAGCTTTCTTT	CASKAREMNTEAFF
NA	TRBV6-1	TRBJ2-3	TRBD2	TGTGCCAGCAGTCAGACTAGCAGTAACACAGATACGCAGTATTTT	CASSQTSSNTDTQYF